A single sample is the source of the 14 T cell receptor beta chains below, sequenced in a study of OX40 agonist ivuxolimab in advanced cancers. The method was the immunoSEQ multiplex PCR assay. Held by TCRdb, this immuneACCESS table contains in-frame sequences only and omits some clones. Under half of the omission traces to an unresolved V gene where checked; the cause of the rest is unknown. This sample holds some 51,000 clones; around 77% were observed only once. Approximately 2% of the sample is taken by the ten largest. The sequencing here drew on CD4+ or CD8+ T cells sorted from blood, taken in a trial of the OX40 agonist ivuxolimab. The receptors stem from an adult with an advanced solid tumor such as melanoma, head and neck, liver or kidney cancer.

The chain couples TRBV11-2 to TRBJ2-1, with TRBD2 matching 7 bases. In germline, CDR1 is SGHAT, CDR2 FQNNGV. The CDR3 runs 15 residues. With V trimmed by 4 bases and J by 8 bases, 11 bases remained unmatched. CDR3 in amino acids: CASSSRAGLPDEQFF. The CDR3 nucleotides read TGTGCCAGCAGCTCGAGAGCGGGACTCCCGGATGAGCAGTTCTTC.

The V gene is TRBV5-1, the J gene TRBJ2-5; D ambiguous. Trimming took 4 bases from V and 2 from J, leaving 6 bases between them. The length of the CDR3 is 12 residues. Looked up from germline, CDR1 is SGHRS and CDR2 is YFSETQ. This CDR3 reads CASSATQETQYF. In DNA form, the CDR3 reads TGCGCCAGCAGCGCTACTCAAGAGACCCAGTACTTC.

The DNA of the CDR3 is TGTGCCAGCAGTTACTCGTGGGGGAGGCTGGATGGCTACACCTTC. Amino acid sequence: CASSYSWGRLDGYTF. The genes are TRBV6-5 and TRBJ1-2; TRBD1 might be the D (5 bases). This CDR3 region has 15 residues. CDR1 and CDR2 (germline): MNHEY, SVGAGI. Between the trimmed V and J ends, which lost 0 bases and 6 bases, there was a span of 14 bases.

Within the sample, this clone is medium-sized. The chain joins TRBV5-4 to TRBJ2-3; D is unresolved. Germline V gives CDR1 SGHNT, CDR2 YYREEE (reference sequence). This CDR3 is built from 13 residues. V was pared by 1 base and J by 5 bases, with 8 bases between. CDR3 region: CASSLPQVDTQYF. The DNA for the CDR3 is TGTGCCAGCAGCTTGCCCCAGGTAGATACGCAGTATTTT.

The V call is TRBV4-1, the J call TRBJ1-4; 7 bases fit TRBD1. Germline values: CDR1 MGHRA, CDR2 YSYEKL. The junction had 3 bases not matched to a gene; V was cut back by 2 bases and J by 3 bases. This CDR3 spans 15 amino acids. CDR3 in amino acids: CASSQQTGSNEKLFF. The CDR3 bases are TGCGCCAGCAGCCAACAGACAGGGTCTAATGAAAAACTGTTTTTT.

This clone was counted a single time. CDR3 residues: CASSFPSTSGRGEDTQYF. CDR3 in DNA: TGCGCCAGCAGCTTCCCCTCTACTAGCGGGAGAGGGGAAGATACGCAGTATTTT. The chain uses TRBV5-1 and TRBJ2-3, with 11 bases identical to TRBD2. V trimming: 2 bases; J trimming: 5 bases; junction bases outside the gene matches: 13. Per the germline V gene, CDR1 is SGHRS and CDR2 is YFSETQ. CDR3 size: 18 residues.

This clone was observed a handful of times. The gene calls are TRBV5-1 and TRBJ1-1; D gene uncertain. The germline V and J ends were trimmed by 2 bases and 3 bases, with 11 bases remaining between them. In germline, CDR1 is SGHRS, CDR2 YFSETQ. The CDR3 totals 14 residues. In nucleotides, the CDR3 is TGCGCCAGCAGCTTAGGCAACGGCGACACTGAAGCTTTCTTT. Translated, it gives CASSLGNGDTEAFF. The full variable domain, completed using reference TRBV5-1 and TRBJ1-1, is KAGVTQTPRYLIKTRGQQVTLSCSPISGHRSVSWYQQTPGQGLQFLFEYFSETQRNKGNFPGRFSGRQFSNSRSEMNVSTLELGDSALYLCASSLGNGDTEAFFGQGTRLTVV.

The chain couples TRBV7-3 to TRBJ2-1, with D perhaps being TRBD1 or TRBD2 (5 bases each). Trimming stripped 5 bases from V and 10 bases from J, with 15 bases between. Germline values: CDR1 SGHTA, CDR2 FQGTGA. The CDR3 loop spans 13 amino acids. This chain's CDR3 is CASSQGASQEQFF. DNA of the CDR3: TGTGCCAGCAGCCAAGGGGCTAGCCAGGAGCAGTTCTTC.

The chain joins TRBV7-9 to TRBJ1-2, with D perhaps matching TRBD1 (6 bases). Germline V gene lookup returns CDR1 SEHNR and CDR2 FQNEAQ (reference sequence). Trimming removed 1 base from V and 9 bases from J, with 12 bases in between. The CDR3 sequence is 13 residues long. This CDR3 is CASSLVGHESYTF. The CDR3 DNA reads TGTGCCAGCAGCTTAGTGGGACATGAGAGCTACACCTTC.

The chain combines TRBV6-1 with TRBJ1-2; the D is unclear. This CDR3 has 14 amino acids. Germline CDR1 is MNHNS and CDR2 is SASEGT. Trimming stripped 1 base from V and 4 bases from J, with 10 bases between. The DNA of the CDR3 is TGTGCCAGCAGTGAAGGCAGCATAGTCTATGGCTACACCTTC. It specifies CASSEGSIVYGYTF.

The chain carries TRBV28 and TRBJ1-1; TRBD1 might be the D (6 bases). The CDR3 length is 13 residues. V was clipped by 6 bases and J by 6 bases, with 14 bases between them. Germline-derived CDR1 and CDR2 are MDHEN and SYDVKM. The chain's CDR3 is CASSLPGGAEAFF. For the CDR3, the DNA is TGTGCCAGCAGCCTGCCGGGGGGCGCTGAAGCTTTCTTT.

This chain joins TRBV5-1 and TRBJ2-2; the match to TRBD2 covers 11 bases. The J segment lost 4 bases and the V segment lost 1 base, leaving 0 bases of the junction unmatched. Germline V gene sequence: CDR1 SGHRS, CDR2 YFSETQ. CDR3 size: 15 residues. CDR3 sequence (DNA): TGCGCCAGCAGCTTGACTAGCGGGAGCACCGGGGAGCTGTTTTTT. Amino acids: CASSLTSGSTGELFF.

In DNA, the CDR3 is TGCGCCAGCAGCCAAGATGGGGGGTCCCTACTTAATTCACCCCTCCACTTT. As protein: CASSQDGGSLLNSPLHF. This chain joins TRBV4-1 and TRBJ1-6; D possibly corresponds to TRBD1 (5 bases). The CDR3 totals 17 residues. From germline, CDR1 is MGHRA and CDR2 YSYEKL. With 0 bases removed from V and 6 bases from J, the gap between germline ends came to 15 bases.

V gene TRBV6-5 combines with J gene TRBJ1-1, with TRBD1 as a possible D gene (6 bases). The CDR3 is 13 residues long. Trimming pared 8 bases from V and 1 base from J, leaving 11 bases between. From germline, CDR1 is MNHEY and CDR2 SVGAGI. In DNA form, the CDR3 reads TGTGCCAGCGGCCGGACAGCGAACACTGAAGCTTTCTTT. It encodes CASGRTANTEAFF.